This is a list of T cell receptor beta chains from one sample in a study of persistence of HIV-infected CD4 T cells. Which antigens these TCRs recognize remains unknown. TCRdb's table, derived via immunoSEQ multiplex PCR, lists solely in-frame clones and lacks some. Here the sample spans roughly 34,000 clones, around 76% being singletons. The material sequenced was CD4+ T cells sorted from PBMCs after roughly 20-hour stimulation, taken from a patient who received antiretroviral therapy. The source is an adult woman with HIV who was CMV-seropositive. Each CDR3 is given with its conserved first and last residue. The D gene is left open where the match is weak. Clone size, where shown, is once, few, many, or a class for clones that have expanded.

V gene: TRBV4-1; J gene: TRBJ2-7; D gene: NA; clone size: once; CDR3 DNA: TGCGCCAGCAGCCTCGGACGGCTGGACGAGCAGTACTTC; CDR3 protein: CASSLGRLDEQYF
V gene: TRBV11-2; J gene: TRBJ2-6; D gene: NA; clone size: once; CDR3 DNA: TGTGCCAGCTCTTGGGGGGCCAACGTCCTGACTTTC; CDR3 protein: CASSWGANVLTF
V gene: TRBV27; J gene: TRBJ1-6; D gene: NA; clone size: NA; CDR3 DNA: TGTGCCAGCAGTTTATTAGGAAATTCACCCCTCCACTTT; CDR3 protein: CASSLLGNSPLHF
V gene: TRBV2; J gene: TRBJ1-1; D gene: NA; clone size: NA; CDR3 DNA: TGTGCCAGCAGTGCCAACTTCAGACTGGTCACTGAAGCTTTCTTT; CDR3 protein: CASSANFRLVTEAFF
V gene: TRBV7-6; J gene: TRBJ2-1; D gene: TRBD2; clone size: NA; CDR3 DNA: TGTGCCAGCAGCTTAGATCGAGGGCGACTAGCCGGTGAGCAGTTCTTC; CDR3 protein: CASSLDRGRLAGEQFF
V gene: TRBV9; J gene: TRBJ2-1; D gene: TRBD1; clone size: NA; CDR3 DNA: TGTGCCAGCAGCGTGGGGACAGGGGGTTTCTACAATGAGCAGTTCTTC; CDR3 protein: CASSVGTGGFYNEQFF
V gene: TRBV10-3; J gene: TRBJ2-1; D gene: TRBD2; clone size: once; CDR3 DNA: TGTGCCATCAGTGAATCCGGGGGGGGGACCCCCAGGCAGTTCTTC; CDR3 protein: CAISESGGGTPRQFF
V gene: TRBV10-3; J gene: TRBJ2-7; D gene: TRBD2; clone size: NA; CDR3 DNA: TGTGCCATCAGTGCTGGGACTAACTACGAGCAGTACTTC; CDR3 protein: CAISAGTNYEQYF
V gene: TRBV2; J gene: TRBJ2-7; D gene: TRBD1; clone size: few; CDR3 DNA: TGTGCCAGCAGTACGCCGGGACAGGGGGCCTACGAGCAGTACTTC; CDR3 protein: CASSTPGQGAYEQYF
V gene: TRBV27; J gene: TRBJ1-1; D gene: TRBD1; clone size: NA; CDR3 DNA: TGTGCCAGCAGTACATGGACAGGGGGCGGGACTGAAGCTTTCTTT; CDR3 protein: CASSTWTGGGTEAFF
V gene: TRBV9; J gene: TRBJ1-1; D gene: NA; clone size: NA; CDR3 DNA: TGTGCCAGCAGCCCTACGACAGGGAACACTGAAGCTTTCTTT; CDR3 protein: CASSPTTGNTEAFF
V gene: TRBV7-3; J gene: TRBJ1-2; D gene: NA; clone size: NA; CDR3 DNA: TGTGCCAGCAGCTTAACCCGGGACGGAACTAACTATGGCTACACCTTC; CDR3 protein: CASSLTRDGTNYGYTF
V gene: TRBV5-5; J gene: TRBJ1-4; D gene: TRBD1; clone size: NA; CDR3 DNA: TGTGCCAGCAGGATCCGCGGACAGGACAATGAAAAACTGTTTTTT; CDR3 protein: CASRIRGQDNEKLFF
V gene: TRBV14; J gene: TRBJ2-5; D gene: NA; clone size: NA; CDR3 DNA: TGTGCCAGCAGCCAAGGGGCGCGGTCGGAGACCCAGTACTTC; CDR3 protein: CASSQGARSETQYF
V gene: TRBV7-2; J gene: TRBJ1-1; D gene: NA; clone size: NA; CDR3 DNA: TGTGCCAGCAGCTCCGGTTACAGCTCGAACACTGAAGCTTTCTTT; CDR3 protein: CASSSGYSSNTEAFF
V gene: TRBV19; J gene: TRBJ1-5; D gene: TRBD1; clone size: medium-sized; CDR3 DNA: TGTGCCAGTAGTCCCCAACAGGGGGCGCAGGAGCCCCAGCATTTT; CDR3 protein: CASSPQQGAQEPQHF
V gene: TRBV3-1/TRBV3-2; J gene: TRBJ1-2; D gene: NA; clone size: NA; CDR3 DNA: TGTGCCAGCAGCCCGCAGGACTCGGGGGGCTACACCTTC; CDR3 protein: CASSPQDSGGYTF
V gene: TRBV7-8; J gene: TRBJ1-2; D gene: NA; clone size: once; CDR3 DNA: TGTGCCAGCAGCTCAGCCGGGGGGAACTATGGCTACACCTTC; CDR3 protein: CASSSAGGNYGYTF
V gene: TRBV30; J gene: TRBJ2-5; D gene: NA; clone size: NA; CDR3 DNA: TGTGCCTGGACTGGAAGGACGCAAGGGACCCAGTACTTC; CDR3 protein: CAWTGRTQGTQYF